This paragraph reports one T cell receptor (beta chain). Its antigen is not known. Sequencing was performed with immunoSEQ multiplex PCR; in TCRdb, only in-frame clones are kept and a portion is missing. The sample holds 60,000 or so clones, approximately 83% seen once. Per the germline V gene, CDR1 is SGHRS and CDR2 is YFSETQ. The V segment lost 1 base and the J segment 3 bases; nucleotides outside the gene matches: 7. CDR3 size: 17 residues. This sample is part of a study of Tregs in tolerant kidney transplant recipients. Whole-study findings and limits: Biological reproducibility was not directly addressed, but technical replication error appeared minimal. Some patients' samples used different primers over time, so nucleotide sequences weren't comparable.

Unstimulated regulatory T cells (CD4+CD25+CD127-), CD4+CD25- non-regulatory cells, CD4 and CD8 cells were FACS-sorted from thawed PBMCs. The input for sequencing was Tregs from blood, taken before the transplant. This clonotype was obtained from a human donor who received a combined kidney and bone marrow transplant. This chain links TRBV5-1 with TRBJ2-1; 10 bases match TRBD1. CDR3 protein: CASSLYFGTGDYNEQFF. DNA for the CDR3: TGCGCCAGCAGCTTGTATTTCGGGACAGGGGACTACAATGAGCAGTTCTTC.